This T cell receptor beta chain was captured in a study of a mutant IDH1 vaccine in newly diagnosed glioma. Study-level findings and limits: Across multiple MHC alleles, approximately 93% of patients had vaccine-induced responses.

Only in-frame clones appear in the TCRdb table, and some are missing; sequencing was by immunoSEQ multiplex PCR. This table has tens of thousands of clones, about 82% appearing once. The time point denotes: baseline, week 1 (first vaccination visit). Treatment indicated: pre-vaccination baseline after standard-of-care therapy. The astrocytomas were IDH1-mutant, ATRX-negative, and WHO grade 3 or 4. For this clone: Its antigen is undetermined.

The receptor was isolated from a man younger than 35 with glioma. This specimen consisted of PBMCs, obtained from a glioma patient treated with radiotherapy, temozolomide or both.

In DNA form, the CDR3 reads TGTGCCAGCAGAAGGGACAGGAGCCTCGCGAACACCGGGGAGCTGTTTTTT. Its translation is CASRRDRSLANTGELFF. The rearrangement uses TRBV27 and TRBJ2-2, with 8 bases lining up with TRBD1. After removal of 6 bases from V and 0 bases from J, the junction contained 9 bases not matched to a gene. The length of the CDR3 is 17 residues. CDR1 and CDR2 from the germline V gene are MNHEY and SMNVEV (reference sequence).